The entry below describes one T cell receptor (beta chain). This record comes from a study of blood T cell repertoires in COVID-19. Study summary: Sources were T cells, B-cell-depleted T cells, or PBMCs; the material itself was cDNA or gDNA.

Source study methods: Amplification of reference gene primers provided the estimated nucleated cell counts. TCRdb's copy holds only in-frame clones and misses some; the assay was immunoSEQ multiplex PCR. That table supplies the V and J calls and clone size; D and trimming were determined from the DNA. The data show about 23,000 clones, 80% to 90% seen once. Germline assignment: CDR1 MNHEY and CDR2 SVGAGI. The CDR3 loop spans 14 amino acids. The V end was cut by 6 bases, the J end by 4 bases, with 15 bases between. Sequencing was performed on peripheral blood. The sequence came from a human donor with acute or convalescent COVID-19. The donor label of this sample is uncertain. The chain combines TRBV6-5 with TRBJ1-2; D ambiguous. CDR3 nucleotide sequence: TGTGCCAGCAGAATAGTGACGGGGATCTATGGCTACACCTTC. Its translation: CASRIVTGIYGYTF.